This T cell receptor (beta chain) was documented in a study of cytomegalovirus exposure and HLA in healthy donors. In regard to this clone: Its antigen is not known.

General study findings and limits: Most TCR sequences were seen very rarely across donors, but some public TCRs occurred in many. TCR association rates varied by HLA locus in a later analysis, with DRB1 highest and HLA-C lowest.

13 Jbeta primers and 60 Vbeta primers were used for the PCR. Sequenced by immunoSEQ multiplex PCR; TCRdb stores in-frame clones only, minus some. The sample yields around 130,000 clones, more than 70% seen once. From germline, CDR1 is MNHNS and CDR2 SASEGT. With 9 bases clipped from V and 6 bases from J, the junction kept 9 bases outside the gene matches. CDR3 length: 13 residues. This receptor was identified in a woman aged 55-70 years in good health and CMV-seronegative. The chain joins TRBV6-1 to TRBJ2-7; the match to TRBD1 covers 9 bases. The specimen sequenced was PBMCs. CDR3 sequence (DNA): TGTGCCAGTGAGTCCCGGGACAGGGCCGAGCAGTACTTC. Translating gives CASESRDRAEQYF.